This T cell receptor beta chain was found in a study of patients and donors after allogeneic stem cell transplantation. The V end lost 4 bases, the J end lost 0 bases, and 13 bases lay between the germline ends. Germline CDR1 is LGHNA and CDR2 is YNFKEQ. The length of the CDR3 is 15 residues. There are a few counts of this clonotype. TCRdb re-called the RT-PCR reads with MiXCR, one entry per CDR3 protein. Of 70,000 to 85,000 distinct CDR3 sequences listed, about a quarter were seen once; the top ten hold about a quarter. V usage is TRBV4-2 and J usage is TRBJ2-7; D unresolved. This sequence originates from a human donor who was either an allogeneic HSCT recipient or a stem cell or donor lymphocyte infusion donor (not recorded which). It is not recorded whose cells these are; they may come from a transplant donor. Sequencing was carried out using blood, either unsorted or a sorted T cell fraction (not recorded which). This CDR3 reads CASSPELTSSYEQYF. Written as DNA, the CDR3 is TGTGCCAGCAGCCCCGAGCTTACCAGCTCCTACGAGCAGTACTTC.